Below are 5 T cell receptor beta chains sequenced from a single sample in a study of Graves' ophthalmopathy and Graves' hyperthyroidism. Amplified TCR beta CDR3 regions were obtained using RNA transcripts as template. The first round was an RT-PCR with HTBI primers, and the second round was a multiplex PCR. TCRdb processed the multiplex PCR reads anew with MiXCR; each CDR3 protein has one entry. The data contain around 660,000 distinct CDR3 sequences, about two fifths of them singletons. The sequenced sample consisted of peripheral blood. These receptors came from an adult man with Graves' ophthalmopathy.

The rearrangement joins TRBV29-1 to TRBJ1-4, with 7 positions matching TRBD1. Germline CDR1 reads SQVTM; CDR2 reads ANQGSEA. The V and J ends lost 5 bases and 11 bases, in that order; junction bases with no gene match: 14. This CDR3 region has 14 residues. The CDR3 here is CSVKGAEAGWKLFF. Written as DNA, the CDR3 is TGCAGCGTTAAGGGGGCGGAGGCCGGATGGAAACTGTTTTTT. Combining the CDR3 with reference TRBV29-1 and TRBJ1-4 gives the whole variable domain SAVISQKPSRDICQRGTSLTIQCQVDSQVTMMFWYRQQPGQSLTLIATANQGSEATYESGFVIDKFPISRPNLTFSTLTVSNMSPEDSSIYLCSVKGAEAGWKLFFGSGTQLSVL.

There are many counts of this clonotype. The rearrangement uses TRBV2 and TRBJ1-5, with D hard to call. CDR1 and CDR2 from the germline V gene are SNHLY and FYNNEI. The CDR3 contains 12 residues. Trimming cost V 8 bases and J 3 bases, with 8 bases left between them. The CDR3 protein is CASHRINQPQHF. CDR3 DNA sequence: TGTGCCAGCCATCGTATCAATCAGCCCCAGCATTTT.

The chain joins TRBV19 to TRBJ2-1, with D unclear. This CDR3 has 11 residues. Trimming took off 6 bases at V and 10 bases at J, with 10 bases between the two ends. Per the germline V gene, CDR1 is LNHDA and CDR2 is SQIVND (reference sequence). The CDR3 is CASSQKQEQFF. CDR3 DNA sequence: TGTGCCAGTAGCCAGAAGCAGGAGCAGTTCTTC.

This clonotype was recorded many times. This rearrangement joins TRBV11-2 to TRBJ1-1; D not certain. Germline V lookup: CDR1 SGHAT, CDR2 FQNNGV. Between the trimmed V and J ends, which lost 5 bases and 5 bases, there was a span of 15 bases. This CDR3 spans 14 amino acids. The CDR3 protein is CASSRTHMGTEAFF. CDR3 bases: TGTGCCAGCAGCCGTACCCACATGGGAACTGAAGCTTTCTTT.

The rearrangement links TRBV6-2 or TRBV6-3 to TRBJ1-5; D unresolved. The V and J ends lost 0 bases and 7 bases respectively, with 10 bases between them. This CDR3 is 14 amino acids long. The germline CDR1 and CDR2 sequences are MNHEY and SVGEGT. The CDR3 DNA is TGTGCCAGCAGTTACTCGAGAAGTGGACAGCCCCAGCATTTT. This encodes CASSYSRSGQPQHF.